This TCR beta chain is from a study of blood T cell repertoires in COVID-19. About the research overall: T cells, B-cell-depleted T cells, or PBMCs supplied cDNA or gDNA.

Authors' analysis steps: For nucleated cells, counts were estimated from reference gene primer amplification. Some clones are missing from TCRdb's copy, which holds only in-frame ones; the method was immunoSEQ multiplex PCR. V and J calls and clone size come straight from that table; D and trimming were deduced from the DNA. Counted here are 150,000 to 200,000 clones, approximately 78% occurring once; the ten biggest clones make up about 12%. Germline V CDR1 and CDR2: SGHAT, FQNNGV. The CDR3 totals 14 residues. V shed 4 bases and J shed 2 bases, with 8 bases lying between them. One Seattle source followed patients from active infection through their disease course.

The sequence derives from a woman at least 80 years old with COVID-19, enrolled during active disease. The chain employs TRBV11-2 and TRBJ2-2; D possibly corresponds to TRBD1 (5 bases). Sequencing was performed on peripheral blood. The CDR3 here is CASSSQGNTGELFF. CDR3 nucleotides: TGTGCCAGCAGCTCCCAGGGTAACACCGGGGAGCTGTTTTTT.